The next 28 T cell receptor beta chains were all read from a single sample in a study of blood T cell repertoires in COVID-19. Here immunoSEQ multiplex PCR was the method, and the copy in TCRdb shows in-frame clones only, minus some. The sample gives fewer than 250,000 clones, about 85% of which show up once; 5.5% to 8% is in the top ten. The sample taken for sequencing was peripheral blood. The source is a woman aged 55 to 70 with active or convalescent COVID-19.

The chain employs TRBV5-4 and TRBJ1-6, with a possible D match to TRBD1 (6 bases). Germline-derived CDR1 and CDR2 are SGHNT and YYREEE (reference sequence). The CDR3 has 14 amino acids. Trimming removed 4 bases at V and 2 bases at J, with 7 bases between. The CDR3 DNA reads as TGTGCCAGCAGCCCAGGGGCCTATAATTCACCCCTCCACTTT. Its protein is CASSPGAYNSPLHF.

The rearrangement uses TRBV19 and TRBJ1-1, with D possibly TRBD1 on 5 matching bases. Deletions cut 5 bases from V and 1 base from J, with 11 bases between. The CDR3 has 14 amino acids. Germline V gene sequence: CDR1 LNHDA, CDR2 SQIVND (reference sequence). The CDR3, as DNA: TGTGCCAGTAGTGTCGAAAGGGGGAACACTGAAGCTTTCTTT. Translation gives CASSVERGNTEAFF. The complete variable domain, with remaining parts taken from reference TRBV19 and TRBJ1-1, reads DGGITQSPKYLFRKEGQNVTLSCEQNLNHDAMYWYRQDPGQGLRLIYYSQIVNDFQKGDIAEGYSVSREKKESFPLTVTSAQKNPTAFYLCASSVERGNTEAFFGQGTRLTVV.

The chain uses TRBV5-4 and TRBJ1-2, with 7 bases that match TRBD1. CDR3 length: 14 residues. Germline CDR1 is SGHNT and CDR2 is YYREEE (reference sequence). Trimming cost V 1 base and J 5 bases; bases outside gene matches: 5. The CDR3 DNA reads TGTGCCAGCAGCTTGCGGGACAGAAAATATGGCTACACCTTC. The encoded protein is CASSLRDRKYGYTF.

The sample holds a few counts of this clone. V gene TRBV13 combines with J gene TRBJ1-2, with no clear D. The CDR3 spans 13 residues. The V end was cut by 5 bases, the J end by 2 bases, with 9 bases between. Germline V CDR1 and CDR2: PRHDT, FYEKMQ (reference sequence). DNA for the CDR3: TGTGCCAGCAGCCCCGGACTGAACTATGGCTACACCTTC. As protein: CASSPGLNYGYTF.

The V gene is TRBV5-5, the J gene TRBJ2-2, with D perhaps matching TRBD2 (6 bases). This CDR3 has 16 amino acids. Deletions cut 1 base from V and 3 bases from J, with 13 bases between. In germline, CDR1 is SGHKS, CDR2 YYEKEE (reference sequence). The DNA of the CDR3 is TGTGCCAGCAGCTTGTGGGGCGGGGCGGACACCGGGGAGCTGTTTTTT. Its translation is CASSLWGGADTGELFF.

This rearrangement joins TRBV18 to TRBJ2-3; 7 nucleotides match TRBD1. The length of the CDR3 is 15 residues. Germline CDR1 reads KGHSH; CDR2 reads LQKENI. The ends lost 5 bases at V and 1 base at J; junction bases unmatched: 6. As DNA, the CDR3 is TGTGCCAGCTCAAACAGGGGATACGGCACAGATACGCAGTATTTT. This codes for CASSNRGYGTDTQYF.

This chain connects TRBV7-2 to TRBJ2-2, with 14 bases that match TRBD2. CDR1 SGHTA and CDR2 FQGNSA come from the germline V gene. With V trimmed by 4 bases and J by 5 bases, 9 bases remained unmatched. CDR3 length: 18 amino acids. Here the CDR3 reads CASSSRTSGRLGTGELFF. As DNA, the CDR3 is TGTGCCAGCAGCTCCCGGACTAGCGGGAGGCTGGGAACCGGGGAGCTGTTTTTT.

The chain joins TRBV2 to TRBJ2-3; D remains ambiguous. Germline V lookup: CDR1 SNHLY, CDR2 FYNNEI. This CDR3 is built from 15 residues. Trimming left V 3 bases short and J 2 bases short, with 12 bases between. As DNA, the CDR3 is TGTGCCAGCAGTGAGCGGATGGCAGACACAGATACGCAGTATTTT. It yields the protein CASSERMADTDTQYF.

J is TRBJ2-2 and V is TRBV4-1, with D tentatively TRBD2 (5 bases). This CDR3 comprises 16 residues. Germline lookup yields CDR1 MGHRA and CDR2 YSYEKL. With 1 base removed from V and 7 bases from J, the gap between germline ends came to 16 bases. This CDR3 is CASSQVRGIGSGELFF. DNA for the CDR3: TGCGCCAGCAGCCAAGTAAGAGGGATAGGGAGCGGGGAGCTGTTTTTT.

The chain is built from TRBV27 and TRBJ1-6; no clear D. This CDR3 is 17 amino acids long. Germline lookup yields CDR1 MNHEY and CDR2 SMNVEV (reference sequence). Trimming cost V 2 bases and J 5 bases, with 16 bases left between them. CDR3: CASSLVAGSRDNSPLHF. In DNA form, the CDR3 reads TGTGCCAGCAGTTTAGTCGCGGGCAGTCGAGATAATTCACCCCTCCACTTT.

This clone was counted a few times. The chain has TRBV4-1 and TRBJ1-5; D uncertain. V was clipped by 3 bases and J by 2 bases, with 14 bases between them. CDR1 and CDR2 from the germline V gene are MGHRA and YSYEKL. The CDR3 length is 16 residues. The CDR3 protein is CASSHTWVRGNQPQHF. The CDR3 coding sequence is TGCGCCAGCAGCCATACCTGGGTTCGGGGCAATCAGCCCCAGCATTTT.

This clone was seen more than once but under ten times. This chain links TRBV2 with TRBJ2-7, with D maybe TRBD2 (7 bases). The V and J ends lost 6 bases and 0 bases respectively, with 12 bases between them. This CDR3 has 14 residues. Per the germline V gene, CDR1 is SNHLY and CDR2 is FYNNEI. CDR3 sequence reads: CASRRGPNSYEQYF. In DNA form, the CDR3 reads TGTGCCAGCAGGCGGGGGCCGAACTCCTACGAGCAGTACTTC.

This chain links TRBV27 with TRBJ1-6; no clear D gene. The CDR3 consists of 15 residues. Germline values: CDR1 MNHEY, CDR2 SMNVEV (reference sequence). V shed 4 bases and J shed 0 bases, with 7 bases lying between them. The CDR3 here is CASSSSSSYNSPLHF. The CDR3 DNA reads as TGTGCCAGCAGTTCCTCCAGCTCCTATAATTCACCCCTCCACTTT.

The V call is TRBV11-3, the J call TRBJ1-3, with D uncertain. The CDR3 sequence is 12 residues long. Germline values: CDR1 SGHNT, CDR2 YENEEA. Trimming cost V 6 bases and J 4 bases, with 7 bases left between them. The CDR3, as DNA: TGTGCCAGCAGTGTTCTCGGAAACACCATATATTTT. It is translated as CASSVLGNTIYF.

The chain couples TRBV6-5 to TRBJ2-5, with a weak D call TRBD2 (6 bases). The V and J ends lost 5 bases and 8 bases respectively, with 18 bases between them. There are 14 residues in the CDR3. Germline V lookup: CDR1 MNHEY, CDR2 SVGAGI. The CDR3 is CASSPRLGGGTQYF. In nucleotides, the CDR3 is TGTGCCAGCAGTCCTCGACTAGGTGGCGGAACCCAGTACTTC.

The CDR3 DNA is TGTGCCAGCAGCTTGAGGCGTGCGGTAGACGGGAATGAGCAGTTCTTC. Translated: CASSLRRAVDGNEQFF. The gene calls are TRBV7-2 and TRBJ2-1; D gene unclear. The germline gives CDR1 SGHTA, CDR2 FQGNSA. This CDR3 contains 16 residues. Trimming cost V 3 bases and J 7 bases, with 19 bases left between them.

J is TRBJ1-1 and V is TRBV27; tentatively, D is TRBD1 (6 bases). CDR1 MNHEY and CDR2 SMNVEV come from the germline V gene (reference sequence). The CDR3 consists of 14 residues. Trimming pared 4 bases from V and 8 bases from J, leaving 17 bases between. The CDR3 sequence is CASSSLHSGTEAFF. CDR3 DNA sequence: TGTGCCAGCAGTTCCCTTCACTCCGGGACAGAAGCTTTCTTT.

The CDR3 bases are TGTGCTAGTGGTTTTTCGGGAACTGAAGCTTTCTTT. Protein sequence: CASGFSGTEAFF. V and J are TRBV12-5 and TRBJ1-1; D call uncertain. Germline CDR1 reads LGHNT; CDR2 reads FRNRAP. The CDR3 totals 12 residues. V was clipped by 3 bases and J by 5 bases, with 7 bases between them.

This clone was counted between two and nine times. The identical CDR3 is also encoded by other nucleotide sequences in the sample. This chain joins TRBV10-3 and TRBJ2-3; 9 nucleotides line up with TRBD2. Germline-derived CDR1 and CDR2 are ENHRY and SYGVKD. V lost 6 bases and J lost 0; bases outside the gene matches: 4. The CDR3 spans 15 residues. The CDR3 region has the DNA TGTGCCATCAGCCCGACTAGCGGAAGCACAGATACGCAGTATTTT. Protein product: CAISPTSGSTDTQYF.

This CDR3 reads CSASIAGTKGETQYF. The DNA for the CDR3 is TGCAGTGCTAGTATTGCAGGGACAAAGGGAGAGACCCAGTACTTC. V usage is TRBV20-1 and J usage is TRBJ2-5; maybe TRBD1 (6 bases). V was clipped by 3 bases and J by 4 bases, with 18 bases between them. Looked up from germline, CDR1 is DFQATT and CDR2 is SNEGSKA (reference sequence). The CDR3 sequence is 15 residues long.

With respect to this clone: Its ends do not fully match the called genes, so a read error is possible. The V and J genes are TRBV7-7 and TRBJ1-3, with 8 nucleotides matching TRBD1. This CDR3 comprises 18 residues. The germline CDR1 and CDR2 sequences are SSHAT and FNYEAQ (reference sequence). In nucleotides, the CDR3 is TGTGCTAGCAGCTTAGGCCCCCCGGACAGGGACTCTGGAAACACCATATATTTT. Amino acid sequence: CASSLGPPDRDSGNTIYF.

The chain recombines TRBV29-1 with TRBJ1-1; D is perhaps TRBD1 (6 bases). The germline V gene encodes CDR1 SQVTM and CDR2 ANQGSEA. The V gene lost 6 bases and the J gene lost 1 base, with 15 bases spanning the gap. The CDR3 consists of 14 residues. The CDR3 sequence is CSVARTVQNTEAFF. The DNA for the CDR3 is TGCAGCGTAGCCCGGACAGTGCAGAACACTGAAGCTTTCTTT.

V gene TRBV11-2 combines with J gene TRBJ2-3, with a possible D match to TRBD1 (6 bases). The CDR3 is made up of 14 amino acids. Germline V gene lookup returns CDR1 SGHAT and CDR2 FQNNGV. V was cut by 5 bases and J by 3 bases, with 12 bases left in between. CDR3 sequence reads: CASSLGTFTDTQYF. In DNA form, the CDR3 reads TGTGCCAGCAGCCTTGGGACATTTACAGATACGCAGTATTTT.

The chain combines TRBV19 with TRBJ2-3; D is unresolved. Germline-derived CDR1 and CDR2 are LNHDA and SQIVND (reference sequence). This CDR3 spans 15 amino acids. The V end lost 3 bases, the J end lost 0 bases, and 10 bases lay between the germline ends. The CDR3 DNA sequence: TGTGCCAGTAGTATTTCCCACATTAGCACAGATACGCAGTATTTT. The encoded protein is CASSISHISTDTQYF.

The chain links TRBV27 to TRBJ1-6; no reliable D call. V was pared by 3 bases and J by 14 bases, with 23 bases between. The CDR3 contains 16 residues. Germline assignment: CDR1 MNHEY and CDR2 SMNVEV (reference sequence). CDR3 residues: CASSLLAVGLWESLHF. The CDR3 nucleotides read TGTGCCAGCAGTTTGTTGGCCGTCGGATTATGGGAGTCCCTCCACTTT.

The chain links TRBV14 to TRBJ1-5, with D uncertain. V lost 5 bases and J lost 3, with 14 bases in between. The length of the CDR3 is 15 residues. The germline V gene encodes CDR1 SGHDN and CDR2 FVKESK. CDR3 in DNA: TGTGCCAGCAGCGTGGGAGGCGGCAACAATCAGCCCCAGCATTTT. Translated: CASSVGGGNNQPQHF.

CDR3 amino acids: CASSLLGTQWGSGEAFF. In DNA form, the CDR3 reads TGTGCCAGCAGTTTACTGGGGACACAATGGGGATCCGGTGAAGCTTTCTTT. This chain uses TRBV27 with TRBJ1-1, with a possible D match to TRBD1 (6 bases). V was cut by 2 bases and J by 7 bases, with 23 bases left in between. The germline V gene encodes CDR1 MNHEY and CDR2 SMNVEV (reference sequence). The CDR3 consists of 17 residues.

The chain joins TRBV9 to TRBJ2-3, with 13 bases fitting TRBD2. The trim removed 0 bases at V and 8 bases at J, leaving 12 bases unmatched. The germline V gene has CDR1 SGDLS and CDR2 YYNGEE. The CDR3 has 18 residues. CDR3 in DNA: TGTGCCAGCAGCGTAGAGTCGGGGACTAGCGGGGCCGTAGGTACGCAGTATTTT. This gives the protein CASSVESGTSGAVGTQYF.